This T cell receptor (beta chain) was documented in a study of regulatory T cells in long-lasting Graves disease. Germline V CDR1 and CDR2: MDHEN, SYDVKM. J was trimmed by 0 bases and V by 5 bases; bases with no gene match: 8. The CDR3 contains 16 residues. Arm-PCR of CDR3 regions and iRepertoire HTBI primers were used to build TCR beta libraries. TCRdb itself ran the multiplex PCR reads through MiXCR, one entry per CDR3 protein. The table shows roughly 440,000 distinct CDR3 sequences, with 16% occurring only once. This clonotype occurred many times. Its antigen remains unidentified. The sample's time point: newly diagnosed GD, antithyroid drugs for less than 3 months. PBMC-extracted RNA yielded the TCR library. The patients included were those that came from an endocrinology department in Xi'an, China. Findings of the study overall: Having few samples may have compromised the accuracy.

This sample also belongs to another study, concerning T cells in Graves' hyperthyroidism and ophthalmopathy.

The J gene is TRBJ2-7, the V gene TRBV28; TRBD1 matches at 9 bases. The sequence derives from a woman younger than 35 with Graves disease. The sample consisted of peripheral blood mononuclear cells (PBMCs), taken at new diagnosis, from a patient treated with antithyroid drugs. The DNA for the CDR3 is TGTGCCAGCAGTAATTTTCTGGGACAGGGCTCCTACGAGCAGTACTTC. Translation gives CASSNFLGQGSYEQYF.